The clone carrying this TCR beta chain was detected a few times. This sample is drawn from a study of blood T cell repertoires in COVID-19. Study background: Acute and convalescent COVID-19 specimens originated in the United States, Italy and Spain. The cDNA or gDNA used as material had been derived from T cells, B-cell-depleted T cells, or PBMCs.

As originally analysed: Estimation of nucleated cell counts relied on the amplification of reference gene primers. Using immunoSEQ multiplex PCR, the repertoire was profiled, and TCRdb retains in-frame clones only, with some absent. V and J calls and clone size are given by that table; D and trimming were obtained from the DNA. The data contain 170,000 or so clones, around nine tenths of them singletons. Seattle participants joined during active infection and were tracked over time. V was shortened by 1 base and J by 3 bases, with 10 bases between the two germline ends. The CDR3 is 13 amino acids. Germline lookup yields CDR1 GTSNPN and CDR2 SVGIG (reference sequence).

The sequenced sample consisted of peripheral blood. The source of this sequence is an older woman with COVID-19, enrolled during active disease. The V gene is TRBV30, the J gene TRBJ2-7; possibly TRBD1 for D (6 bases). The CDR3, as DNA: TGTGCCTGGAGTGGGGGACACATCTACGAGCAGTACTTC. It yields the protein CAWSGGHIYEQYF.